The 19 T cell receptor beta chains given below trace back to one sample, sequenced in a study of early T cells in non-severe SARS-CoV-2 infection. From the 5' RACE reads, TCRdb called clonotypes with MiXCR, one entry per CDR3 protein. The data contain some 83,000 distinct CDR3 sequences, under 11% of them singletons. The sample was whole blood, taken at baseline. These receptor sequences come from an adult who was a healthcare worker with PCR-confirmed SARS-CoV-2 infection or an uninfected control (not recorded which).

This clonotype was detected only a few times. This sequence joins TRBV6-5 and TRBJ2-7, with D possibly being TRBD2 (7 bases). V was trimmed by 7 bases and J by 6 bases, leaving 16 bases between them. Germline-derived CDR1 and CDR2 are MNHEY and SVGAGI. The CDR3 has 13 amino acids. The CDR3 spells CASKSPGGGEQYF. Here the CDR3 DNA reads TGTGCCAGCAAATCCCCGGGGGGCGGCGAGCAGTACTTC.

In its sample, this clonotype was seen a few times. The V gene is TRBV5-6, the J gene TRBJ2-3; TRBD1 or TRBD2 may be the D gene (6 bases each). The CDR3 runs 15 residues. Trimming pared 0 bases from V and 2 bases from J, leaving 10 bases between. CDR1 SGHDT and CDR2 YYEEEE come from the germline V gene. The DNA for the CDR3 is TGTGCCAGCAGCTTGGCGGGGGCGATCACAGATACGCAGTATTTT. Amino acids: CASSLAGAITDTQYF.

The rearrangement uses TRBV20-1 and TRBJ1-6, with 8 bases matching TRBD1. V gave up 3 bases and J gave up 7 bases; unmatched junction bases: 2. Germline-derived CDR1 and CDR2 are DFQATT and SNEGSKA (reference sequence). CDR3 size: 13 residues. As DNA, the CDR3 is TGCAGTGCTAGGGACAGGGAGAATTCACCCCTCCACTTT. Protein sequence: CSARDRENSPLHF.

The chain carries TRBV7-6 and TRBJ1-3; D ambiguous. In germline, CDR1 is SGHVS, CDR2 FNYEAQ. Trimming removed 5 bases from V and 0 bases from J, with 14 bases in between. The CDR3 consists of 16 residues. CDR3 sequence reads: CASSRSGVFSGNTIYF. Written as DNA, the CDR3 is TGTGCCAGCAGCAGAAGCGGCGTCTTCTCTGGAAACACCATATATTTT.

The CDR3 DNA sequence: TGTGCCAGCAGCCCCCCCGGCGGAGCCCCTACGGAGCAGTACTTC. Encoded protein: CASSPPGGAPTEQYF. The chain has TRBV11-2 and TRBJ2-7; no firm D call. Germline V gene data show CDR1 as SGHAT and CDR2 as FQNNGV. The CDR3 consists of 15 residues. Trimming removed 5 bases from V and 7 bases from J, with 21 bases in between. The full variable domain, in which reference TRBV11-2 and TRBJ2-7 provide the parts outside the CDR3, is EAGVAQSPRYKIIEKRQSVAFWCNPISGHATLYWYQQILGQGPKLLIQFQNNGVVDDSQLPKDRFSAERLKGVDSTLKIQPAKLEDSAVYLCASSPPGGAPTEQYFGPGTRLTVT.

This sequence joins TRBV18 and TRBJ1-2, with 8 bases lining up with TRBD1. CDR3 size: 14 residues. V gave up 6 bases and J gave up 0 bases; unmatched junction bases: 3. Germline V CDR1 and CDR2: KGHSH, LQKENI. CDR3 coding DNA: TGTGCCAGCTCGCAGGGACAGGCTAACTATGGCTACACCTTC. It translates to CASSQGQANYGYTF.

V gene TRBV5-5 combines with J gene TRBJ2-1, with 12 bases matching TRBD2. From germline, CDR1 is SGHKS and CDR2 YYEKEE (reference sequence). J was trimmed by 4 bases and V by 4 bases; bases with no gene match: 3. The length of the CDR3 is 15 residues. CDR3 residues: CASSHGTSGYNEQFF. The CDR3 coding sequence is TGTGCCAGCAGCCATGGGACTAGCGGGTACAATGAGCAGTTCTTC.

This clonotype was observed many times. The chain combines TRBV4-1 with TRBJ2-6; no clear D. The germline V and J ends were trimmed by 4 bases and 2 bases, with 12 bases remaining between them. Germline lookup yields CDR1 MGHRA and CDR2 YSYEKL. The CDR3 is 16 residues long. CDR3: CASSPERLAGANVLTF. As DNA, the CDR3 is TGCGCCAGCAGCCCAGAGAGGCTCGCTGGGGCCAACGTCCTGACTTTC.

The J gene is TRBJ1-2, the V gene TRBV6-6, with 10 bases matching TRBD1. The junction had 3 bases not matched to a gene; V was cut back by 2 bases and J by 3 bases. This CDR3 contains 15 residues. Germline V lookup: CDR1 MNHNY, CDR2 SVGAGI (reference sequence). CDR3 sequence reads: CASSYMTGGYYGYTF. In DNA, the CDR3 is TGTGCCAGCAGTTACATGACAGGGGGCTACTATGGCTACACCTTC.

This clonotype has just a few counts. This chain connects TRBV11-2 to TRBJ2-7, with no clear D. V was cut by 0 bases and J by 6 bases, with 12 bases left in between. Germline V gene data show CDR1 as SGHAT and CDR2 as FQNNGV. The CDR3 has 14 amino acids. CDR3 sequence reads: CASSLDRSPAEQYF. The CDR3 DNA follows: TGTGCCAGCAGCTTAGATCGGTCGCCAGCCGAGCAGTACTTC. The whole variable domain, remainder taken from reference TRBV11-2 and TRBJ2-7, is EAGVAQSPRYKIIEKRQSVAFWCNPISGHATLYWYQQILGQGPKLLIQFQNNGVVDDSQLPKDRFSAERLKGVDSTLKIQPAKLEDSAVYLCASSLDRSPAEQYFGPGTRLTVT.

This clonotype was picked up a small number of times. The rearrangement links TRBV6-2 or TRBV6-3 to TRBJ1-1; TRBD1 agrees at 9 bases. The J segment lost 1 base and the V segment lost 2 bases, leaving 2 bases of the junction unmatched. CDR3 length equals 15 residues. Germline CDR1 and CDR2: MNHEY and SVGEGT. The CDR3 region has the DNA TGTGCCAGCAGTTACGTGACAGGGGGGAACACTGAAGCTTTCTTT. It codes for CASSYVTGGNTEAFF.

This chain joins TRBV5-6 and TRBJ2-3, with D tentatively TRBD2 (6 bases). The CDR3 runs to 15 residues. Germline V lookup: CDR1 SGHDT, CDR2 YYEEEE. Trimming shortened V by 6 bases and J by 3 bases, and 17 bases separated the two germline ends. CDR3 coding DNA: TGTGCCAGCAACCCGGGACTCGGGTCGACAGATACGCAGTATTTT. Translating gives CASNPGLGSTDTQYF.

There are many counts of this clonotype. The CDR3 region is CASSPINTGELFF. CDR3 sequence (DNA): TGTGCCAGCAGTCCAATTAACACCGGGGAGCTGTTTTTT. The rearrangement joins TRBV28 to TRBJ2-2; unclear D gene. Looked up from germline, CDR1 is MDHEN and CDR2 is SYDVKM. Trimming removed 5 bases at V and 2 bases at J, with 6 bases between. This CDR3 has 13 residues. Together with reference TRBV28 and TRBJ2-2, the CDR3 gives the full variable domain: DVKVTQSSRYLVKRTGEKVFLECVQDMDHENMFWYRQDPGLGLRLIYFSYDVKMKEKGDIPEGYSVSREKKERFSLILESASTNQTSMYLCASSPINTGELFFGEGSRLTVL.

This rearrangement joins TRBV30 to TRBJ2-3, with D maybe TRBD1 (5 bases). CDR1 and CDR2 from the germline V gene are GTSNPN and SVGIG (reference sequence). This CDR3 has 14 amino acids. V lost 0 bases, J lost 4 bases, and 11 bases lay in between. CDR3 nucleotides: TGTGCCTGGAGTGTAAGGCAGGGCCCAGATACGCAGTATTTT. Its translation is CAWSVRQGPDTQYF. Full variable domain (remainder filled in from reference TRBV30 and TRBJ2-3): SQTIHQWPATLVQPVGSPLSLECTVEGTSNPNLYWYRQAAGRGLQLLFYSVGIGQISSEVPQNLSASRPQDRQFILSSKKLLLSDSGFYLCAWSVRQGPDTQYFGPGTRLTVL.

This clonotype was recorded a few times. The chain recombines TRBV6-6 with TRBJ1-5; tentative D call: TRBD1 (5 bases). This CDR3 has 13 amino acids. The V gene lost 6 bases and the J gene lost 7 bases, with 13 bases spanning the gap. The V gene's germline CDR1 is MNHNY and CDR2 SVGAGI (reference sequence). CDR3: CASSRAGNQPQHF. For the CDR3, the DNA is TGTGCCAGCAGCAGGGCAGGTAACCAGCCCCAGCATTTT.

V is TRBV2 and J is TRBJ2-1; D is perhaps TRBD2 (5 bases). This CDR3 comprises 12 residues. CDR1 SNHLY and CDR2 FYNNEI come from the germline V gene. Trimming pared 6 bases from V and 8 bases from J, leaving 11 bases between. CDR3: CASRLLGDEQFF. For the CDR3, the DNA is TGTGCCAGCAGACTACTAGGAGATGAGCAGTTCTTC.

V gene TRBV15 combines with J gene TRBJ2-7; D perhaps matches TRBD2 (5 bases). The germline gives CDR1 LNHNV, CDR2 YYDKDF (reference sequence). The CDR3 has 15 residues. Trimming stripped 0 bases from V and 4 bases from J, with 13 bases between. CDR3 protein: CATSRDPLGIYEQYF. For the CDR3, the DNA is TGTGCCACCAGCAGAGACCCTCTCGGGATTTACGAGCAGTACTTC.

This clonotype was observed many times. The chain links TRBV20-1 to TRBJ2-7; D gene unclear. CDR1 and CDR2 from the germline V gene are DFQATT and SNEGSKA (reference sequence). This CDR3 has 13 residues. Trimming took 0 bases from V and 1 from J, leaving 7 bases between them. This chain's CDR3 is CSARDPSSYEQYF. The CDR3 DNA reads as TGCAGTGCTAGAGACCCTAGTTCCTACGAGCAGTACTTC.

The chain employs TRBV11-1 and TRBJ2-1; D may be TRBD2 (6 bases). CDR3 length: 15 residues. Germline assignment: CDR1 SGHAT and CDR2 FQDESV (reference sequence). The V and J ends lost 3 bases and 2 bases respectively, with 11 bases between them. The CDR3 loop reads CASSFEVAAYNEQFF. The CDR3 DNA follows: TGTGCCAGCAGCTTCGAGGTAGCGGCCTACAATGAGCAGTTCTTC.